The 10 T cell receptor beta chains below all came from one sample that was sequenced in a study of post-analysis software for immune sequencing data. Unique molecular identifiers were present in the TCR beta cDNA libraries. In TCRdb, the PCR reads were re-called with MiXCR into one record per CDR3 protein. In the table there are 800,000 to 950,000 distinct CDR3 sequences, approximately 53% of which are singletons. Findings of the study overall: Higher frequency in patients than in controls was seen for a handful of TRBV segments, with TRBV5-6, TRBV5-1 and TRBV20-1 among them.

Their recognized antigens are unknown. Sequencing used blood. The receptor source for this set is a girl aged 5 to 17 with multiple sclerosis.

This clonotype was picked up a small number of times. The chain has TRBV12-3 or TRBV12-4 and TRBJ1-2; no clear D gene. This CDR3 comprises 13 residues. V was trimmed by 5 bases and J by 4 bases, leaving 11 bases between them. The CDR3 loop is CASSRLWAYGYTF. The CDR3, as DNA: TGTGCCAGCAGTCGGTTATGGGCCTATGGCTACACCTTC.

J is TRBJ2-5 and V is TRBV19; the D gene could be TRBD1 or TRBD2 (5 bases each). Germline lookup yields CDR1 LNHDA and CDR2 SQIVND (reference sequence). Trimming left V 10 bases short and J 5 bases short, with 11 bases between. The CDR3 totals 11 residues. The CDR3 DNA reads as TGTGCCACTTGGGACCGGGAGACCCAGTACTTC. Protein: CATWDRETQYF.

The rearrangement joins TRBV15 to TRBJ2-6; no clear D gene. The CDR3 consists of 17 residues. From germline, CDR1 is LNHNV and CDR2 YYDKDF (reference sequence). The germline V and J ends were trimmed by 4 bases and 0 bases, with 13 bases remaining between them. The CDR3: CATSKARFSSGANVLTF. The CDR3 DNA reads TGTGCCACCAGCAAGGCCAGGTTTTCCTCTGGGGCCAACGTCCTGACTTTC.

This chain links TRBV6-6 with TRBJ2-3; D gene uncertain. This CDR3 is 13 amino acids long. Germline CDR1 MNHNY, CDR2 SVGAGI (reference sequence). The ends were cut back, 7 bases at V and 4 bases at J, with 12 bases in the middle. This chain's CDR3 is CASTSPPPDTQYF. Here the CDR3 DNA reads TGTGCCAGCACCAGTCCCCCCCCAGATACGCAGTATTTT.

The table lists this clonotype with a few counts. J is TRBJ1-1 and V is TRBV12-3 or TRBV12-4, with D hard to call. The CDR3 totals 14 residues. V lost 2 bases to trimming and J lost 1 base, with 8 bases between them. CDR3 bases: TGTGCCAGCAGTTTACCGCCTAAGAACACTGAAGCTTTCTTT. This gives the protein CASSLPPKNTEAFF.

Concerning this clonotype itself: Relative to the germline gene, one junction end is altered; a read error may explain this. The chain couples TRBV7-3 to TRBJ2-3; TRBD2 might be the D (6 bases). Germline lookup yields CDR1 SGHTA and CDR2 FQGTGA. This CDR3 is built from 14 residues. CDR3 sequence: CASSSGLAPDTRYF. The DNA of the CDR3 is TGTGCCAGCAGCAGCGGGCTAGCCCCAGATACGCGGTATTTT.

This clonotype has a count of ten or more. The genes are TRBV7-8 and TRBJ1-2; 8 nucleotides line up with TRBD1. Germline values: CDR1 SGHVS, CDR2 FQNEAQ. V trimming: 5 bases; J trimming: 5 bases; junction bases outside the gene matches: 13. This CDR3 has 16 amino acids. The CDR3 region is CASSPLLDREGYGYTF. In DNA form, the CDR3 reads TGTGCCAGCAGCCCCCTCCTGGACAGGGAGGGATATGGCTACACCTTC.

This clonotype was counted only a few times. This chain joins TRBV29-1 and TRBJ2-7; 8 positions match TRBD2. Trimming removed 6 bases from V and 6 bases from J; junction bases left unmatched: 10. CDR3 length: 13 amino acids. The germline gives CDR1 SQVTM, CDR2 ANQGSEA. CDR3 region: CSVIAGSSFEQYF. The CDR3 DNA is TGCAGCGTGATAGCGGGATCTTCTTTCGAGCAGTACTTC.

For the CDR3, the DNA is TGCAGCGTTGAAGATCTCGGCAGCAAGGACTATGGCTACACCTTC. Amino acid sequence: CSVEDLGSKDYGYTF. The rearrangement uses TRBV29-1 and TRBJ1-2; no clear D gene. The CDR3 consists of 15 residues. Germline CDR1 is SQVTM and CDR2 is ANQGSEA. Trimming removed 0 bases at V and 3 bases at J, with 14 bases between.

This clonotype was picked up a small number of times. J is TRBJ2-3 and V is TRBV14; D possibly corresponds to TRBD2 (5 bases). Germline CDR1 SGHDN, CDR2 FVKESK. The CDR3 consists of 13 residues. Trimming removed 4 bases from V and 10 bases from J, with 15 bases in between. The CDR3 is CASSRQALVAQYF. CDR3 coding DNA: TGTGCCAGCAGCCGTCAAGCACTAGTTGCGCAGTATTTT. The full variable domain, in which reference TRBV14 and TRBJ2-3 provide the parts outside the CDR3, is EAGVTQFPSHSVIEKGQTVTLRCDPISGHDNLYWYRRVMGKEIKFLLHFVKESKQDESGMPNNRFLAERTGGTYSTLKVQPAELEDSGVYFCASSRQALVAQYFGPGTRLTVL.